Reported below is one TCR beta chain. Its antigen is not identified. Sequencing used immunoSEQ multiplex PCR; TCRdb keeps in-frame clones, though not all of them. The sample lists about 34,000 clones; roughly 92% were seen once. These data are taken from a study of T cells in localized non-small cell lung cancer. Study outcomes and limitations: Elevated blood T cell density was associated with longer overall survival.

The material sequenced was peripheral blood, taken before any cancer treatment. This receptor was taken from a woman aged 40-75 years with stage I lung adenocarcinoma.

The CDR3 sequence: CASSLGGLLRETQYF. As DNA, the CDR3 is TGTGCCAGCAGCTTAGGTGGCCTGCTACGGGAGACCCAGTACTTC. The V call is TRBV7-8, the J call TRBJ2-5; D gene unclear. The CDR3 loop spans 15 amino acids. V was clipped by 1 base and J by 5 bases, with 14 bases between them. The V gene's germline CDR1 is SGHVS and CDR2 FQNEAQ. The full variable domain, in which reference TRBV7-8 and TRBJ2-5 provide the parts outside the CDR3, is GAGVSQSPRYKVAKRGQDVALRCDPISGHVSLFWYQQALGQGPEFLTYFQNEAQLDKSGLPSDRFFAERPEGSVSTLKIQRTQQEDSAVYLCASSLGGLLRETQYFGPGTRLLVL.